Below, 3 T cell receptor beta chains from the same sample are listed, as sequenced in a study of OX40 agonist ivuxolimab in advanced cancers. Sequenced by immunoSEQ multiplex PCR; TCRdb stores in-frame clones only, minus some. Seen here are about 67,000 clones, 80% to 90% observed once, and the top ten hold more than 3.5%. The sample was CD4+ or CD8+ T cells sorted from blood, taken in a trial of the OX40 agonist ivuxolimab. These TCRs come from an adult with an advanced solid tumor such as melanoma, head and neck, liver or kidney cancer.

The CDR3 region has the DNA TGTGCCAGTAGTACCGGGACAGGGGGCCGAAGCAATCAGCCCCAGCATTTT. This encodes CASSTGTGGRSNQPQHF. V is TRBV19 and J is TRBJ1-5, with 12 bases matching TRBD1. V shed 4 bases and J 1 base; nucleotides not matched to a gene: 5. CDR3 length: 17 residues. The germline V gene has CDR1 LNHDA and CDR2 SQIVND (reference sequence).

V and J are TRBV11-1 and TRBJ2-5; the D gene is possibly TRBD2 (6 bases). V gave up 5 bases and J gave up 1 base, with 17 bases separating them. CDR1 and CDR2 (germline): SGHAT, FQDESV (reference sequence). The CDR3 sequence is 16 residues long. The CDR3 spells CASSREAGRVQETQYF. CDR3 coding DNA: TGTGCCAGCAGCCGAGAGGCGGGGCGGGTCCAAGAGACCCAGTACTTC.

CDR3 in amino acids: CASRLVALGGYTF. CDR3 DNA: TGTGCAAGTCGCTTAGTGGCCCTAGGGGGCTACACCTTC. The chain combines TRBV12-2 with TRBJ1-2. TRBV12-2 is a recognized pseudogene. This CDR3 spans 13 amino acids.